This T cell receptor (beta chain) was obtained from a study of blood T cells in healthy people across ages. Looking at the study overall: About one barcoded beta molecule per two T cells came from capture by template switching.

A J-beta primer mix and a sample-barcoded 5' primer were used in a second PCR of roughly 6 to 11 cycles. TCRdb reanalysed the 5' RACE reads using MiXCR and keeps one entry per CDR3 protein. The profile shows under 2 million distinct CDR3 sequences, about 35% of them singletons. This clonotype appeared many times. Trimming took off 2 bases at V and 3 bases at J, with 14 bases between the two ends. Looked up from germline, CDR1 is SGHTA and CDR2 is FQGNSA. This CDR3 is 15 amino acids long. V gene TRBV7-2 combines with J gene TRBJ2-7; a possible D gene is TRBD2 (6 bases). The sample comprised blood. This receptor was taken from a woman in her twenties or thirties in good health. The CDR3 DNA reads TGTGCCAGCAGCTTACGTAGAGCGGGCCTCTACGAGCAGTACTTC. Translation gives CASSLRRAGLYEQYF.